This section outlines one T cell receptor (beta chain) sequence together with its context. This entry comes from a study of blood T cell repertoires in COVID-19. The overall study: COVID-19 samples, acute and convalescent, were from the United States, Italy and Spain. Sources were T cells, B-cell-depleted T cells, or PBMCs; the material itself was cDNA or gDNA.

The CDR3 sequence is 14 residues long. With V trimmed by 5 bases and J by 7 bases, 5 bases remained unmatched. CDR1 is SNHLY, CDR2 FYNNEI, per germline. Under the authors' procedure: Amplification of reference gene primers provided the estimated nucleated cell counts. The protocol was immunoSEQ multiplex PCR, while the TCRdb copy is restricted to in-frame clones and leaves out a portion. V and J calls and clone size follow that table, whereas D and trimming were derived from the DNA. The sample shows 270,000 or so clones, under 90% of them seen only once. This receptor was obtained from a woman in her forties or fifties who had recovered from COVID-19. The material sequenced was peripheral blood. The rearrangement links TRBV2 to TRBJ1-6, with 7 bases matching TRBD1. The CDR3 DNA reads as TGTGCCAGCAGTATACAGGGGTCCAATTCACCCCTCCACTTT. Residues: CASSIQGSNSPLHF.